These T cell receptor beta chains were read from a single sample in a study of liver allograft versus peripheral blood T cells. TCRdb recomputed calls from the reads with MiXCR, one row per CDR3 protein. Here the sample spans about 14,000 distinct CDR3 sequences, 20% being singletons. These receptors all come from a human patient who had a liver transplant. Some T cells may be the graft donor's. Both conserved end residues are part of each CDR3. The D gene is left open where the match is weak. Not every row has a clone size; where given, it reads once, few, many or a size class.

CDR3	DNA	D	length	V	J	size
CAWRWGQYNEQFF	TGTGCCTGGAGGTGGGGACAATACAATGAGCAGTTCTTC	.	13	TRBV30	TRBJ2-1	few
CASSPGMGYTF	TGTGCCAGCAGTCCAGGGATGGGCTACACCTTC	.	11	TRBV6-5	TRBJ1-2	many
CASSPRGQGAGTEAFF	TGTGCCAGCTCACCGAGAGGACAGGGGGCCGGCACTGAAGCTTTCTTT	TRBD1	16	TRBV18	TRBJ1-1	few
CASSLPGLSGYTF	TGTGCCAGCAGCCTTCCCGGATTGAGTGGCTACACCTTC	.	13	TRBV12-3/TRBV12-4	TRBJ1-2	.
CASSLKTSGGPNGSTDTQYF	TGTGCCAGCAGCTTAAAAACGAGCGGGGGGCCCAACGGAAGCACAGATACGCAGTATTTT	TRBD2	20	TRBV7-3	TRBJ2-3	few
CISVPEADQGQRGFGSYEQYF	.	.	21	TRBV7-5	TRBJ2-7	few
CASSEGTGWRSNQPQHF	TGTGCCAGCAGTGAAGGGACAGGGTGGCGGAGCAATCAGCCCCAGCATTTT	TRBD1	17	TRBV6-1	TRBJ1-5	medium-sized
CASSRQGARVTEAFF	TGTGCCAGCAGCCGACAGGGGGCACGGGTCACTGAAGCTTTCTTT	TRBD1	15	TRBV6-5	TRBJ1-1	.
CSAYQDSNQPQHF	TGCAGTGCTTACCAGGACAGTAATCAGCCCCAGCATTTT	.	13	TRBV20-1	TRBJ1-5	.
CATLGASGGRVGELFF	TGTGCCACCTTAGGGGCCAGCGGGGGAAGAGTCGGGGAGCTGTTTTTT	TRBD2	16	TRBV10-3	TRBJ2-2	.
CASSPYPGDTEAFF	TGTGCCAGCTCACCTTACCCCGGGGACACTGAAGCTTTCTTT	.	14	TRBV18	TRBJ1-1	medium-sized
CASNSNSFNYGYTF	TGTGCCAGCAACAGTAACTCTTTTAACTATGGCTACACCTTC	.	14	TRBV9	TRBJ1-2	few
CASSTLGQGYSPLHF	TGTGCCAGCTCGACCCTAGGACAGGGGTATTCACCCCTCCACTTT	TRBD1	15	TRBV28	TRBJ1-6	few
CASTRGLDYGYTF	TGTGCCAGCACCAGGGGGCTCGACTATGGCTACACCTTC	TRBD1	13	TRBV19	TRBJ1-2	medium-sized
CASVTGAGGYTF	TGTGCCAGTGTGACAGGGGCAGGCGGCTACACCTTC	TRBD1	12	TRBV25-1	TRBJ1-2	.